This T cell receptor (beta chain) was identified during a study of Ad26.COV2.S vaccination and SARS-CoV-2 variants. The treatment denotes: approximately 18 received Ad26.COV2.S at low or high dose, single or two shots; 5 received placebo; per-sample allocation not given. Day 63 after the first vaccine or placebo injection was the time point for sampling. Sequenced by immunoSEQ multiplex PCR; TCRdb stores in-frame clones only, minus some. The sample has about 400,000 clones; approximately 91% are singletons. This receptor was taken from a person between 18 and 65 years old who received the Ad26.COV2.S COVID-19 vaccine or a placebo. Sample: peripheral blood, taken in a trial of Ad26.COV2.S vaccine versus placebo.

The DNA of the CDR3 is TGTGCCATCACTCCCCGACAGAACTATGGCTACACCTTC. It is translated as CAITPRQNYGYTF. V gene TRBV10-3 combines with J gene TRBJ1-2, with D perhaps matching TRBD1 (5 bases). Trimming took 7 bases from V and 2 from J, leaving 11 bases between them. CDR1 is ENHRY and CDR2 is SYGVKD in the germline V gene. The CDR3 is made up of 13 amino acids.